The rows below give T cell receptor beta chains drawn from one sample of a study of shared clonotypes between healthy human individuals. Sequenced by immunoSEQ multiplex PCR; TCRdb stores in-frame clones only, minus some. Of 650,000 to 800,000 clones in the sample, 72% are singletons; the top ten hold 1.8%. Sequencing input: memory CD4+ T cells sorted from blood. All receptors come from a woman in her twenties or thirties in good health. Each CDR3 is given with its conserved first and last residue. Fields, in order: D gene, J gene, V gene, clone size, CDR3 protein, CDR3 DNA. A D gene is named only where the DNA matches it firmly. Clone sizes are given selectively: once, few, many, or a class where the clone is expanded.

d_gene: TRBD1; j_gene: TRBJ1-5; v_gene: TRBV7-4; abundance: -; CDR3aa: CASSLSGTGDQPQHF; CDR3nt: TGTGCCAGCAGCTTATCCGGGACAGGGGATCAGCCCCAGCATTTT
d_gene: -; j_gene: TRBJ1-5; v_gene: TRBV21-1; abundance: -; CDR3aa: CASRPYSNQPQHF; CDR3nt: TGTGCCAGCAGGCCTTATAGCAATCAGCCCCAGCATTTT
d_gene: TRBD2; j_gene: TRBJ2-3; v_gene: TRBV28; abundance: -; CDR3aa: CASSPYGSGRGGDTQYF; CDR3nt: TGTGCCAGCAGCCCATATGGCAGCGGGAGGGGAGGAGATACGCAGTATTTT
d_gene: -; j_gene: TRBJ2-7; v_gene: TRBV7-7; abundance: few; CDR3aa: CASSQRCPGEQYF; CDR3nt: TGTGCCAGCAGCCAGAGGTGTCCGGGGGAGCAGTACTTC
d_gene: TRBD1; j_gene: TRBJ2-3; v_gene: TRBV27; abundance: -; CDR3aa: CASRNSLLWTGGTDTQYF; CDR3nt: TGTGCCAGCAGAAACTCCTTACTGTGGACAGGGGGGACAGATACGCAGTATTTT
d_gene: TRBD2; j_gene: TRBJ2-3; v_gene: TRBV5-1; abundance: -; CDR3aa: CASSLDRGTSGRTDTQYF; CDR3nt: TGCGCCAGCAGCTTGGACCGGGGGACTAGCGGCCGCACAGATACGCAGTATTTT
d_gene: -; j_gene: TRBJ2-2; v_gene: TRBV2; abundance: -; CDR3aa: CASTILASNTGELFF; CDR3nt: TGTGCCAGCACTATACTAGCTTCTAACACCGGGGAGCTGTTTTTT
d_gene: -; j_gene: TRBJ2-1; v_gene: TRBV5-1; abundance: -; CDR3aa: CASSADSSSYNEQFF; CDR3nt: TGCGCCAGCAGCGCCGACAGCTCATCCTACAATGAGCAGTTCTTC
d_gene: TRBD2; j_gene: TRBJ2-1; v_gene: TRBV11-2; abundance: many; CDR3aa: CASSYQGLAGYNEQFF; CDR3nt: TGTGCCAGCAGCTACCAGGGACTAGCTGGTTACAATGAGCAGTTCTTC
d_gene: TRBD1; j_gene: TRBJ1-2; v_gene: TRBV6-1; abundance: once; CDR3aa: CASSIQTGENYGYTF; CDR3nt: TGTGCCAGCAGTATACAGACAGGGGAGAACTATGGCTACACCTTC
d_gene: TRBD2; j_gene: TRBJ2-7; v_gene: TRBV6-1; abundance: few; CDR3aa: CASSEALPGGRNEQYF; CDR3nt: TGTGCCAGCAGTGAAGCGCTTCCGGGGGGGCGGAACGAGCAGTACTTC
d_gene: -; j_gene: TRBJ2-6; v_gene: TRBV27; abundance: -; CDR3aa: CASSLAATPRKANVLTF; CDR3nt: TGTGCCAGCAGTTTAGCGGCTACCCCGCGTAAGGCCAACGTCCTGACTTTC
d_gene: TRBD2; j_gene: TRBJ2-1; v_gene: TRBV7-9; abundance: -; CDR3aa: CASRLAGHSYNEQFF; CDR3nt: TGTGCCAGCAGATTAGCGGGACACTCCTACAATGAGCAGTTCTTC
d_gene: -; j_gene: TRBJ1-1; v_gene: TRBV5-1; abundance: -; CDR3aa: CASSLAPGTPNTEAFF; CDR3nt: TGCGCCAGCAGCTTGGCCCCCGGGACTCCGAACACTGAAGCTTTCTTT
d_gene: TRBD1; j_gene: TRBJ1-2; v_gene: TRBV5-1; abundance: -; CDR3aa: CASRSTGGGIYGYTF; CDR3nt: TGCGCCAGCAGGTCGACAGGGGGCGGAATCTATGGCTACACCTTC
d_gene: -; j_gene: TRBJ2-3; v_gene: TRBV15; abundance: -; CDR3aa: CATTGTFYLDTQYF; CDR3nt: TGTGCCACCACAGGGACCTTTTATTTAGATACGCAGTATTTT
d_gene: -; j_gene: TRBJ1-4; v_gene: TRBV2; abundance: -; CDR3aa: CASSEYGGATNEKLFF; CDR3nt: TGTGCCAGCAGTGAATATGGCGGAGCAACTAATGAAAAACTGTTTTTT
d_gene: TRBD2; j_gene: TRBJ2-1; v_gene: TRBV4-2; abundance: -; CDR3aa: CASSQEGGRVYNEQFF; CDR3nt: TGTGCCAGCAGCCAAGAAGGCGGGAGGGTTTACAATGAGCAGTTCTTC
d_gene: -; j_gene: TRBJ2-7; v_gene: TRBV7-6; abundance: once; CDR3aa: CASSLSRTAYEQYF; CDR3nt: TGTGCCAGCAGCTTATCACGAACCGCCTACGAGCAGTACTTC
d_gene: -; j_gene: TRBJ2-7; v_gene: TRBV19; abundance: -; CDR3aa: CASSLRTDSSYEQYF; CDR3nt: TGTGCCAGTAGTCTAAGGACGGACAGCTCCTACGAGCAGTACTTC
d_gene: TRBD2; j_gene: TRBJ2-7; v_gene: TRBV5-1; abundance: -; CDR3aa: CASSMTSGSLAAYEQYF; CDR3nt: TGCGCCAGCAGCATGACTAGCGGGAGCCTCGCGGCTTACGAGCAGTACTTC
d_gene: -; j_gene: TRBJ2-7; v_gene: TRBV20-1; abundance: -; CDR3aa: CSARLDSEQYF; CDR3nt: TGCAGTGCTAGACTGGATTCCGAGCAGTACTTC
d_gene: -; j_gene: TRBJ1-5; v_gene: TRBV27; abundance: -; CDR3aa: CASSWTAYSNQPQHF; CDR3nt: TGTGCCAGCAGTTGGACAGCATATAGCAATCAGCCCCAGCATTTT
d_gene: -; j_gene: TRBJ2-7; v_gene: TRBV28; abundance: once; CDR3aa: CASTGASYEQYF; CDR3nt: TGTGCCAGCACGGGAGCCTCCTACGAGCAGTACTTC
d_gene: -; j_gene: TRBJ1-2; v_gene: TRBV6-4; abundance: -; CDR3aa: CASSTQDYGYTF; CDR3nt: TGTGCCAGCAGTACACAAGACTATGGCTACACCTTC
d_gene: -; j_gene: TRBJ1-1; v_gene: TRBV5-1; abundance: many; CDR3aa: CASSQGQSNTEAFF; CDR3nt: TGCGCCAGCAGCCAGGGACAATCGAACACTGAAGCTTTCTTT
d_gene: -; j_gene: TRBJ2-2; v_gene: TRBV11-3; abundance: -; CDR3aa: CASSLGLESTGELFF; CDR3nt: TGTGCCAGCAGCTTAGGTCTAGAGAGCACCGGGGAGCTGTTTTTT
d_gene: -; j_gene: TRBJ2-3; v_gene: TRBV7-3; abundance: -; CDR3aa: CASSPSRGTDTQYF; CDR3nt: TGTGCCAGCAGCCCAAGTAGAGGAACAGATACGCAGTATTTT
d_gene: -; j_gene: TRBJ2-5; v_gene: TRBV7-9; abundance: -; CDR3aa: CASSKSGQETQYF; CDR3nt: TGTGCCAGCAGCAAATCGGGGCAAGAGACCCAGTACTTC
d_gene: TRBD1; j_gene: TRBJ2-7; v_gene: TRBV6-5; abundance: -; CDR3aa: CASSYSRQGVAEQYF; CDR3nt: TGTGCCAGCAGTTACTCGAGGCAGGGGGTCGCCGAGCAGTACTTC
d_gene: TRBD1; j_gene: TRBJ2-1; v_gene: TRBV10-3; abundance: few; CDR3aa: CAIRPGTGNNEQFF; CDR3nt: TGTGCCATCAGACCCGGGACAGGGAACAATGAGCAGTTCTTC
d_gene: -; j_gene: TRBJ2-5; v_gene: TRBV27; abundance: -; CDR3aa: CASSLSNSQETQYF; CDR3nt: TGTGCCAGCAGTTTATCGAACTCTCAAGAGACCCAGTACTTC
d_gene: -; j_gene: TRBJ2-6; v_gene: TRBV11-2; abundance: -; CDR3aa: CASTNSGGANVLTF; CDR3nt: TGTGCCAGCACCAACAGCGGTGGGGCCAACGTCCTGACTTTC
d_gene: -; j_gene: TRBJ1-5; v_gene: TRBV5-5; abundance: -; CDR3aa: CASSLQGSNQPQHF; CDR3nt: TGTGCCAGCAGCTTACAGGGAAGCAATCAGCCCCAGCATTTT
d_gene: -; j_gene: TRBJ2-7; v_gene: TRBV6-5; abundance: once; CDR3aa: CATRTRNDEQYF; CDR3nt: TGTGCCACCAGGACAAGGAACGACGAGCAGTACTTC
d_gene: -; j_gene: TRBJ1-4; v_gene: TRBV4-1; abundance: many; CDR3aa: CASSRTANNEKLFF; CDR3nt: TGCGCCAGCAGCCGGACGGCTAATAATGAAAAACTGTTTTTT
d_gene: -; j_gene: TRBJ2-1; v_gene: TRBV19; abundance: few; CDR3aa: CASRAYGNEQFF; CDR3nt: TGTGCCAGTAGGGCTTACGGGAATGAGCAGTTCTTC
d_gene: -; j_gene: TRBJ1-3; v_gene: TRBV28; abundance: -; CDR3aa: CASCGHISGNTIYF; CDR3nt: TGTGCCAGCTGTGGACACATCTCTGGAAACACCATATATTTT
d_gene: -; j_gene: TRBJ2-2; v_gene: TRBV14; abundance: -; CDR3aa: CASSQVRFAELFF; CDR3nt: TGTGCCAGCAGCCAAGTGAGGTTCGCGGAGCTGTTTTTT
d_gene: -; j_gene: TRBJ1-2; v_gene: TRBV27; abundance: -; CDR3aa: CASRGLSGVTGYGYTF; CDR3nt: TGTGCCAGCAGAGGGCTGTCAGGGGTTACGGGCTATGGCTACACCTTC
d_gene: -; j_gene: TRBJ1-2; v_gene: TRBV25-1; abundance: -; CDR3aa: CASSEFGGFYGYTF; CDR3nt: TGTGCCAGCAGTGAATTTGGGGGGTTCTATGGCTACACCTTC
d_gene: TRBD1; j_gene: TRBJ2-3; v_gene: TRBV9; abundance: -; CDR3aa: CASSATGASTDTQYF; CDR3nt: TGTGCCAGCAGCGCGACAGGGGCAAGCACAGATACGCAGTATTTT